Sequencing of this TCR beta chain was carried out in a study of long-term antiretroviral therapy in people with HIV (dated by TCRdb to 2021 to 2024). About the full investigation: Collection of the earliest samples took place about a decade ahead of the 2015 WHO recommendation for immediate ART, at a time when ART was typically delayed until CD4 counts fell. Whether ART initiation and durable HIV suppression were associated with changes in peripheral blood TRB repertoire composition and diversity was tested in a retrospective serial study. A total of around 190 cryopreserved PBMC samples came from 30 or so adults with confirmed HIV infection and were collected serially over a mean of approximately six years (range 1-12). About 35% of the 30 participants with HIV were female. Test extractions of a monoclonal T-cell line alongside 33 polyclonal samples showed no cross-contamination during QIAcube processing. Points the paper makes about the study in general: Because PBMC availability was limited, only the TCR beta chain was sequenced, with no alpha chain pairing. Because pre-ART samples had limited cell numbers, profiling was done on unsorted PBMC rather than on sorted CD4+ and CD8+ T cells. The samples were dated from about 2004 to 2017, and the ART regimens that were used may be less effective than current ART regimens. No data were available on ART adherence, viral resistance or therapy changes, limiting inferences about post-ART repertoire changes. The repertoire was dominated across all time points by expanded TRB clones identified before ART initiation, although this dominance was seen to fluctuate and to decrease in many PLHIV after ART. ART initiation was associated with a significant increase in TRB diversity, but diversity stayed significantly below transplant donor controls even after long-term ART. CDR3 length ranges in HIV repertoires were narrower than in controls, and network structure suggested an antigen-experienced repertoire with only a slight naive shift after ART.

Sequencing of the TRB variable region was done with the immunoSEQ hsTCRB v3.0 assay at survey level resolution. TRB sequencing targeted a depth of about 40,000-50,000 T-cell genomes per sample. TRB libraries were pooled and sequenced on an Illumina MiSeq using a v3 150-cycle kit. Concerning the study's data processing: Repertoire analysis was run in R within a reproducible Nextflow workflow that covered QC, data transformation and analysis. LymphoSeq2, an R package for exploring AIRR-Seq data, was used to implement custom analyses. A handful of samples that produced fewer than 5000 total TRB sequences were removed, so approximately 170 HIV repertoires were analyzed. Among the roughly 180 retained HIV repertoires, approximately 61 were collected before ART initiation and approximately 130 after ART initiation. Each repertoire was downsampled to 5000 TRB nucleotide sequences, and summary statistics were averaged across 100 downsampling iterations. The analysis kept only TRB sequences whose CDR3 regions were at least seven amino acids long. Diversity was assessed using a clonality score derived from Shannon entropy and using the Gini coefficient. Repertoire networks linked the top 5000 CDR3 amino acid sequences whenever two sequences differed by an edit distance of one. For TRB CDR3 amino acid sequences, antigen specificity groups and MHC restriction were predicted with GLIPH2. Known CMV, EBV, HIV or tissue antigen associations were flagged by matching CDR3 amino acid sequences against VDJdb and McPAS-TCR. Pre-ART, post-ART and control groups were compared with Wilcoxon signed-rank tests and Holm-Bonferroni correction. The immuneACCESS repertoire file appears here via TCRdb, limited to in-frame rearrangements. These files lack a portion of the clones; in checked studies, under half of the deficit traces to unresolved V genes, and the cause of the others is not known. The V and J calls and clone size are taken from that table; D and trimming were inferred from the DNA. This sample gives about 22,000 clones in total; roughly 84% of them show up just once. Together, the top ten hold more than 3.5% of the sample.

Inclusion was restricted to participants for whom at least one PBMC sample before ART initiation and at least two post-ART samples were available. All participants with HIV were treated in the United States of America. Before DNA extraction, cryopreserved samples of about 1-11 million PBMC were thawed and then washed. At the time of the earliest PBMC sample for each participant with HIV, ages ranged from roughly 20 to 60 years. Per participant, PBMC samples came from 1-4 timepoints prior to ART initiation and 2-8 timepoints following ART initiation, for a median of 7 samples. Serial HIV viral load, CD4+ T-cell count, ART history and demographic data were obtained for every participant. Genomic DNA was extracted from unsorted PBMC with a Qiagen kit on a QIAcube, processed in batches of 12 samples. From V the trimming removes 3 bases and from J it removes 4 bases, while the gene matches leave 4 bases of the junction unaccounted for. The CDR3 numbers 15 residues from cysteine through phenylalanine. Kept here is only the CDR3 DNA, which spans 45 bases and is read in frame from base 1. The germline V gene provides CDR1 SGHAT and CDR2 FQNNGV.

Note on this clone: Its antigen is unknown. Per-base qualities were not stored, and no clone one base away is much larger.

This TCR derives from a man between 25 and 39 years old with HIV. The chain joins TRBV11-2 to TRBJ1-4, with TRBD1 identical over 8 junction bases. The specimen was unsorted PBMCs, collected about 6.1 years after starting antiretroviral therapy. The CDR3 reads CASSLGDRNNEKLFF. The bases read TGTGCCAGCAGCTTGGGGGACAGGAATAATGAAAAACTGTTTTTT.